This TCR beta chain comes out of a study of blood T cell repertoires in COVID-19. Study as a whole: COVID-19 samples, acute and convalescent, were from the United States, Italy and Spain. PBMCs, B-cell-depleted T cells, or T cells were the source of the cDNA or gDNA that made up the material.

The CDR3 runs to 17 residues. V was cut by 0 bases and J by 2 bases, with 14 bases left in between. The V gene's germline CDR1 is LGHDT and CDR2 YNNKEL (reference sequence). Authors' data handling: Researchers report that nucleated cell counts were estimated from reference gene primer amplification. Produced via immunoSEQ multiplex PCR; TCRdb's table is partial and in-frame only. V and J calls and clone size are as listed in that table; D and trimming were resolved from the DNA. The table lists about 490,000 clones, roughly 85% of them singletons. The chain employs TRBV3-1 (or the pseudogene TRBV3-2) and TRBJ2-1, with D perhaps matching TRBD2 (6 bases). The sequenced sample consisted of peripheral blood. This receptor was identified in a human donor in a cohort sampled during active COVID-19. The CDR3 DNA reads TGTGCCAGCAGCCAAGATTCGTCGGGACTTGCCTACAATGAGCAGTTCTTC. It codes for CASSQDSSGLAYNEQFF.